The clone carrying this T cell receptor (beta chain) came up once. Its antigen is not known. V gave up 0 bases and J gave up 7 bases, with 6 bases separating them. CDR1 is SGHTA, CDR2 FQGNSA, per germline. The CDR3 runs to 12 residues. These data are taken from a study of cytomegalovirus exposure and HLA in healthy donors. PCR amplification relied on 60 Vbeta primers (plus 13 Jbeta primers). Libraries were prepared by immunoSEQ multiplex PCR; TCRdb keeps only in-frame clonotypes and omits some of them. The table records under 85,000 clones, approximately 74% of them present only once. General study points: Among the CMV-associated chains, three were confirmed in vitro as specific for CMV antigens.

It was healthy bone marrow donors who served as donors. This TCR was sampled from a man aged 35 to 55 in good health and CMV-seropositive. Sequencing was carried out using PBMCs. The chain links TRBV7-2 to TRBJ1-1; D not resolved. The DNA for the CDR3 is TGTGCCAGCAGCTTAGCAACACGTGAAGCTTTCTTT. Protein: CASSLATREAFF.